This entry describes one T cell receptor (beta chain). Original handling: The assay estimated nucleated cells by amplifying reference gene primers. Sequencing used immunoSEQ multiplex PCR; TCRdb keeps in-frame clones, though not all of them. Clonal size and the V and J genes are those of that table, whereas D and trimming came from the DNA. The sample shows some 250,000 clones, around 88% of them seen only once. This study enrolled people aged about 18 to 100 from roughly 24 US geographic areas. Each recovered donor of Cohort 3 presented with two negative PCRs, clearance, or symptom resolution. The data stem from a study of blood T cell repertoires in COVID-19. Turning to the study itself: Sample material is recorded as cDNA or gDNA derived from T cells, B-cell-depleted T cells, or PBMCs.

CDR1 is SEHNR and CDR2 is FQNEAQ in the germline V gene (reference sequence). The trim removed 5 bases at V and 3 bases at J, leaving 10 bases unmatched. The CDR3 runs to 16 residues. What was sequenced was PBMCs or T cells enriched from blood (not recorded which). The chain has TRBV7-9 and TRBJ1-1; 9 nucleotides agree with TRBD1. The sequence came from a man in his forties who had recovered from COVID-19. CDR3 in amino acids: CASSRWTGEIYTEAFF. CDR3 DNA sequence: TGTGCCAGCAGCCGATGGACAGGGGAAATCTACACTGAAGCTTTCTTT.